This TCR beta chain was recovered during a study of T-cell memory formation after mild COVID-19. Study-wide background: Largely, TCR clusters stayed within a single donor. Study observations and caveats: Memory cells collected pre-infection included some clones that later responded, suggesting cross-reactive memory joined. Clones contracting day 15 to 85 were balanced CD4/CD8; later expanders leaned CD4+.

As to this clonotype: Its specificity is unknown.

TCRdb recomputed calls from the 5' RACE reads with MiXCR, one row per CDR3 protein. Altogether about 600,000 distinct CDR3 sequences are present, about a fifth being singletons, with the ten largest covering 8.4%. Germline CDR1 is SGDLS and CDR2 is YYNGEE. J gave up 5 bases and V 0 bases, and 15 bases lay outside the gene matches. The CDR3 extends over 18 amino acids. This TCR came from an adult woman who had mild COVID-19 (a few samples of this study predate the infection). Cell type and time point are not known. Sample: PBMCs or a T cell subset sorted from them (not recorded which). The chain combines TRBV9 with TRBJ1-1; TRBD1 matches at 8 bases. The chain's CDR3 is CASSVVDRVPIKSTEAFF. DNA for the CDR3: TGTGCCAGCAGCGTAGTGGACAGGGTTCCAATCAAGAGTACTGAAGCTTTCTTT.